This T cell receptor beta chain came from a study of identifying expanded T cells in peripheral blood (dated by TCRdb to between 2017 and 2020). Notes on the research overall: Technical replicates were generated by sequencing separate aliquots of the same genomic DNA pool, with four replicates compared pairwise. Broad study findings and their caveats: For all healthy donors, the variance in clone template counts between two-week samples rose significantly as total template count increased. Across all healthy-donor time intervals, the beta-binomial model significantly cut both the number of clones called differentially abundant and the false-positive rate. Between technical replicates the binomial model flagged roughly 1.1 differentially abundant clones, whereas over about 2 weeks the binomial model flagged about 15 and over four weeks around 18. It was expected by the authors that biological variance in healthy repertoires might increase further over much longer intervals, such as months to years.

The V end gives up 4 bases and the J end 7 bases, leaving 2 bases in the junction not matched to a gene. The CDR3 has 13 amino acids, counting the end cysteine and phenylalanine. Only CDR3 DNA is held: 39 bases, read in frame from base 1. CDR1 and CDR2, looked up from the germline V gene, are SGHTA and FQGTGA. No immune events such as infections were documented for the healthy donors during the collection period. Blood repertoires from healthy donors were used as a training cohort for calibrating time-dependent variance in a beta-binomial model of differential abundance of T-cell clones. There were around ten healthy donors in the training cohort, of whom 3 were female and 7 were male. The donors were between roughly 29 and 64 years old, with an average age of approximately 46 years. Whole blood from each healthy donor was obtained from a commercial supplier and was collected at three time points about 15 days apart. For immunosequencing, genomic DNA was extracted from unsorted whole blood.

A note on this clone: The clone's antigen remains unknown. It has no much larger one-base neighbor in the sample; base qualities were not kept.

TCRbeta CDR3 regions were profiled with the immunoSEQ Assay using bias-controlled multiplex PCR amplification of genomic DNA. The paper's data handling went like this. The absolute abundance of each unique TCRbeta CDR3 region was quantified after sequences were collapsed and filtered. Differential abundance was assessed using a binomial (Fisher-equivalent) model and a beta-binomial model in which time-dependent variance fitted from healthy donors was added. Clones with fewer than 5 combined templates were removed, and a clone was called differentially abundant if the clone's Benjamini-Hochberg FDR was below 0.01. The form v = (b*log(k)+a)^2 was used to model beta-binomial variance as a function of total template count across the two samples. TCRdb took over this immuneACCESS table, retaining in-frame rearrangements with V and J assigned. Such tables are incomplete; in checked studies, under half of the missing clones stem from an unresolved V gene, and the remainder is unexplained. V and J calls and clone size are those listed in that table; D and trimming were worked out from the DNA. This sample holds approximately 97,000 clones; about 91% were observed only once. Of the sample, 14% falls within the top ten clones.

The rearranged chain carries TRBV7-3 and TRBJ1-4; 8 bases in between match TRBD1. The clonotype comes from a person aged 18 to 70 in good health. Sequenced: blood. The DNA sequence follows: TGTGCCAGCAGCTCCGACAGGGGTGAAAAACTGTTTTTT. Its protein product is CASSSDRGEKLFF.